These T cell receptor beta chains were read from a single sample in a study of CD4 and CD8 cells across lung adenocarcinoma regions. TCRdb processed the PCR reads anew with MiXCR; each CDR3 protein has one entry. The sample has roughly 2,000 distinct CDR3 sequences; roughly 51% are singletons. Sequencing input: CD4+ T cells from the center of a lung tumor. Receptors were obtained from a female donor with lung adenocarcinoma. The CD4 and CD8 labels of this study may be unreliable. Each CDR3 is given without its conserved first and last residue.

V gene	J gene	CDR3 length	CDR3 protein
TRBV6-1	TRBJ2-2	13	ASTPGQPNTGELF
TRBV6-1	TRBJ2-1	8	ASGDYEQF
TRBV6-1	NA	13	ASISADFKTYEQY
TRBV7-6	TRBJ2-1	11	ASSSGQGALQF
TRBV10-3	TRBJ2-1	14	AISDPSSGRNNEQF
TRBV15	TRBJ2-1	12	ATNTGQGRDEQF
TRBV6-1	TRBJ2-5	12	ASSEGLSLGTQY
TRBV7-2	TRBJ2-3	14	ASSLGAGGGWDTQY
TRBV4-1	TRBJ2-3	18	ASSQPLGGIDLTSTDTQY
TRBV6-1	TRBJ2-3	12	AGSGGRDTETQY
TRBV27	TRBJ2-3	14	ASSYRGGRARDTQY
TRBV9	TRBJ2-2	12	ASSVLQGTGELF
TRBV3-1	TRBJ2-3	15	ASSPLSGSSFPDTQY
TRBV3-1	NA	12	ASRSGGPLYEQY
TRBV6-5	TRBJ2-2	14	ASSYSGYWNTGELF
TRBV6-1	NA	13	ASSSRTGRGETQY
TRBV7-2	TRBJ2-4	12	ASSRGDGKNIQY
TRBV7-6	TRBJ2-3	10	ASSLVGDTQY
TRBV12-3/TRBV12-4	TRBJ2-1	10	ASNRQYGEQF
TRBV6-1	NA	11	ARSPGQGETQY
TRBV4-1	TRBJ2-1	13	ASSYHPATYNEQF
TRBV27	TRBJ2-3	15	ASSVGVWGRGPDTQY
TRBV6-1	TRBJ2-3	13	ASSEDRGGTDTQY
TRBV11-2	TRBJ2-3	15	ASSRGLPAVSTDAQY
TRBV6-1	TRBJ2-1	16	ASRPSGRRGSSYNEQF
TRBV28	NA	14	ASSHDSGRDSYEQY
TRBV3-1	TRBJ2-4	12	ASTHTSGKNIQY
TRBV6-4	TRBJ2-1	12	ASSEDNSYNEQF
TRBV6-1	TRBJ2-3	12	ASSGQYGTDTQY
TRBV5-6	TRBJ2-2	12	ASSQTSATGELF
TRBV5-8	TRBJ2-1	17	ASSFSGQGYSYFSNEQF
TRBV6-5	TRBJ1-5	13	ASHYREGLVQPQH
TRBV10-1	TRBJ2-3	14	ASSESPSGGTDRRY
TRBV6-5	TRBJ1-2	13	ASSYSFGPGNGYT
TRBV6-1	TRBJ2-2	13	ASRPGQGVAGELF
TRBV6-1	TRBJ2-1	14	ASSNPTSGRVNEQF
TRBV6-2/TRBV6-3	NA	10	ASSYHTYEQY
TRBV4-1	TRBJ2-5	13	ASSQVAGGMETQY
TRBV24-1	TRBJ2-1	12	ATSDPFGHNEQF
TRBV7-2	TRBJ2-3	12	AAGAGGPSNTQY
TRBV25-1	TRBJ2-1	15	ASTEKLSGRAFDEQL
TRBV25-1	TRBJ1-2	14	ASSGQGAEYRDGYT
TRBV27	TRBJ2-3	14	ASSSRLAGGTDTQY
TRBV10-1	TRBJ2-1	12	ASSDFGNYNEQF
TRBV10-3	TRBJ2-4	14	FCAGVGGRDQNTRY
TRBV6-4	TRBJ2-1	13	ASTPTSGSMDEQF
TRBV7-2	NA	13	ASSSTGDRNNEQY
TRBV7-2	TRBJ2-5	10	ASSLTGESQY
TRBV6-1	NA	12	ASSRDPDQETQY
TRBV4-2	TRBJ2-1	15	ASSQEGASGLYNEQF
TRBV12-3/TRBV12-4	NA	13	ASSLLQGGPSTQY
TRBV6-5	TRBJ2-2	13	ASSWDRVNTGELF
TRBV25-1	TRBJ1-6	12	ASSELGGNSPLH
TRBV6-1	TRBJ2-5	13	ASSGQGLVGETQY
TRBV7-2	TRBJ2-2	12	ASSLFRYTGELF
TRBV6-1	TRBJ2-5	13	ASKRLAGYQETQY
TRBV7-6	TRBJ1-1	11	ASSLAQNTEAF
TRBV7-6	TRBJ2-1	11	ASSLREDNEQF
TRBV3-1	TRBJ2-1	11	ASSQSGDNEQF